A single sample gave rise to the 19 T cell receptor beta chains below, sequenced in a study of beta chain features in type 1 diabetes (dated by TCRdb to the late 2010s). The library relied on the immunoSEQ multiplex PCR assay. All of the isolated RNA was reverse transcribed with the High Capacity cDNA Reverse Transcription Kit, so expressed TCRB transcripts were sequenced. TCRdb mirrors the immuneACCESS table, restricted to in-frame sequences. Some clones are absent from its copies; in checked studies, under half trace to an unresolved V gene, and the reason for the others is unknown. For this sample the table gives some 150,000 clones, of which 6.9% were detected only once. The biggest ten clones account for around 1.5% of the sample. The material sequenced was central memory CD4+ T cells from blood. The source is a woman aged 25 to 39 in good health.

This chain joins TRBV4-3 and TRBJ2-1; 12 bases match TRBD2. The V gene end was trimmed by 4 bases and the J gene end by 9 bases; junction bases not matched to a gene: 10. Germline lookup yields CDR1 LGHNA and CDR2 YSLEER. This CDR3 spans 16 amino acids. The CDR3 DNA follows: TGCGCCAGCAGCCTCGGCGGGCTAGCGGGAGGGGGTGAGCAGTTCTTC. Amino acids: CASSLGGLAGGGEQFF.

The table lists this clone with a few counts. J is TRBJ2-7 and V is TRBV7-2; 7 nucleotides match TRBD2. The germline V gene encodes CDR1 SGHTA and CDR2 FQGNSA. The CDR3 has 15 residues. The junction had 13 bases not matched to a gene; V was cut back by 5 bases and J by 6 bases. The CDR3 DNA reads as TGTGCCAGCAGCCCAAGGAGCGGGGATTCCCCCGAGCAGTACTTC. Protein: CASSPRSGDSPEQYF.

This clone was seen only a few times. The rearrangement joins TRBV6-6 to TRBJ1-5, with 12 bases identical to TRBD1. J lost 5 bases, V lost 6 bases, and 8 bases had no gene match. This CDR3 comprises 16 residues. Germline V CDR1 and CDR2: MNHNY, SVGAGI (reference sequence). In DNA form, the CDR3 reads TGTGCCAGCAGCCCTCTGGGACAGGGGGCGGATCAGCCCCAGCATTTT. Its translation: CASSPLGQGADQPQHF.

CDR3 residues: CASSPTPGSYGYTF. The CDR3 DNA reads TGTGCCAGCAGCCCTACTCCCGGGTCTTATGGCTACACCTTC. The V gene is TRBV7-2, the J gene TRBJ1-2; D remains ambiguous. CDR1 is SGHTA and CDR2 is FQGNSA in the germline V gene. This CDR3 comprises 14 residues. Trimming cost V 5 bases and J 5 bases, with 15 bases left between them.

The gene calls are TRBV5-1 and TRBJ1-1, with D maybe TRBD1 (5 bases). The ends were cut back, 3 bases at V and 3 bases at J, with 18 bases in the middle. Germline V gene data show CDR1 as SGHRS and CDR2 as YFSETQ. The CDR3 covers 16 residues. CDR3 bases: TGCGCCAGCAGCTCCCGACCCGGGGGGGGTGACACTGAAGCTTTCTTT. Translation gives CASSSRPGGGDTEAFF.

Only a few counts were recorded for this clone. V is TRBV4-2 and J is TRBJ2-7; possibly TRBD2 for D (5 bases). The CDR3 consists of 16 residues. CDR1 is LGHNA, CDR2 YNFKEQ, per germline. Trimming pared 2 bases from V and 2 bases from J, leaving 16 bases between. In nucleotides, the CDR3 is TGTGCCAGCAGCCAACCAAGTAGCGCCCCGACCTACGAGCAGTACTTC. Protein sequence: CASSQPSSAPTYEQYF.

The gene calls are TRBV7-9 and TRBJ1-1; TRBD1 matches 8 bases. The length of the CDR3 is 18 residues. V shed 4 bases and J 6 bases; nucleotides not matched to a gene: 19. Germline CDR1 reads SEHNR; CDR2 reads FQNEAQ (reference sequence). The CDR3 DNA reads TGTGCCAGCAGCTCCACCCCTATCATCAGGGGGCTAAACTCTGAAGCTTTCTTT. This translates into CASSSTPIIRGLNSEAFF.

V gene TRBV19 combines with J gene TRBJ2-6, with a tentative D call TRBD1 (6 bases). The germline V gene encodes CDR1 LNHDA and CDR2 SQIVND (reference sequence). Deletions cut 8 bases from V and 0 bases from J, with 14 bases between. The CDR3 sequence is 16 residues long. The CDR3 is CASSRGQFSGANVLTF. In DNA, the CDR3 is TGTGCCAGTTCCCGAGGACAGTTCTCTGGGGCCAACGTCCTGACTTTC. The full variable domain, completed using reference TRBV19 and TRBJ2-6, is DGGITQSPKYLFRKEGQNVTLSCEQNLNHDAMYWYRQDPGQGLRLIYYSQIVNDFQKGDIAEGYSVSREKKESFPLTVTSAQKNPTAFYLCASSRGQFSGANVLTFGAGSRLTVL.

V usage is TRBV29-1 and J usage is TRBJ2-1; 7 bases match TRBD1. The CDR3 is made up of 14 amino acids. Germline-derived CDR1 and CDR2 are SQVTM and ANQGSEA. The V segment lost 7 bases and the J segment 5 bases; nucleotides outside the gene matches: 11. The CDR3 DNA reads as TGCAGCGCTACTCCGGGACAGAAAAACAATGAGCAGTTCTTC. It specifies CSATPGQKNNEQFF.

This clone was seen only a few times. The chain uses TRBV28 and TRBJ2-7; TRBD2 matches 8 bases. Trimming cost V 7 bases and J 6 bases; bases outside gene matches: 14. This CDR3 region has 15 residues. Germline values: CDR1 MDHEN, CDR2 SYDVKM. The CDR3 DNA sequence: TGTGCCAGCATCTCGTCGGTGGCGGGAGGTTCCGAGCAGTACTTC. Translation gives CASISSVAGGSEQYF.

CDR3: CASSRTFSYEQYF. For the CDR3, the DNA is TGTGCCAGTAGTAGGACTTTCTCCTACGAGCAGTACTTC. The chain combines TRBV19 with TRBJ2-7, with a tentative D call TRBD2 (5 bases). V dropped 4 bases and J dropped 0 bases, with 7 bases sitting between them. Germline V CDR1 and CDR2: LNHDA, SQIVND (reference sequence). The CDR3 consists of 13 residues.

This clone came up a few times. This chain links TRBV7-2 with TRBJ2-1, with 7 positions matching TRBD2. CDR3 size: 14 residues. Germline lookup yields CDR1 SGHTA and CDR2 FQGNSA. The V gene end was trimmed by 3 bases and the J gene end by 6 bases; junction bases not matched to a gene: 5. The chain's CDR3 is CASSFGGGGNEQFF. In nucleotides, the CDR3 is TGTGCCAGCAGCTTTGGAGGCGGGGGCAATGAGCAGTTCTTC.

This clone was observed a few times. V and J are TRBV4-2 and TRBJ2-5; D unresolved. The germline V gene encodes CDR1 LGHNA and CDR2 YNFKEQ. V was trimmed by 3 bases and J by 3 bases, leaving 8 bases between them. This CDR3 has 13 amino acids. Here the CDR3 reads CASSQNTEETQYF. For the CDR3, the DNA is TGTGCCAGCAGCCAGAACACAGAAGAGACCCAGTACTTC.

V is TRBV4-2 and J is TRBJ1-3, with 7 positions matching TRBD1. The CDR3 loop spans 16 amino acids. V gave up 4 bases and J gave up 2 bases; unmatched junction bases: 8. Germline loops: CDR1 LGHNA, CDR2 YNFKEQ. CDR3 in amino acids: CASSLGQTGAGNTIYF. The CDR3 bases are TGTGCCAGCAGCCTGGGACAGACGGGAGCTGGAAACACCATATATTTT.

This clone was detected only a few times. This chain uses TRBV5-5 with TRBJ2-1, with 12 bases aligning to TRBD2. The V gene end was trimmed by 0 bases and the J gene end by 6 bases; junction bases not matched to a gene: 4. Germline V gene data show CDR1 as SGHKS and CDR2 as YYEKEE (reference sequence). This CDR3 contains 16 residues. The CDR3 sequence is CASSLALAGGRNEQFF. CDR3 nucleotide sequence: TGTGCCAGCAGCTTGGCACTAGCGGGAGGTCGCAATGAGCAGTTCTTC.

The chain couples TRBV4-1 to TRBJ1-4; 9 bases fit TRBD1. This CDR3 spans 18 amino acids. With 5 bases clipped from V and 0 bases from J, the junction kept 10 bases outside the gene matches. CDR1 MGHRA and CDR2 YSYEKL come from the germline V gene. The CDR3 sequence is CASSSVWTGVATNEKLFF. As DNA, the CDR3 is TGCGCCAGCAGCTCCGTTTGGACAGGGGTCGCAACTAATGAAAAACTGTTTTTT.

This clone was observed a handful of times. This chain uses TRBV9 with TRBJ2-2; weak D call: TRBD2 (5 bases). Germline lookup yields CDR1 SGDLS and CDR2 YYNGEE. The CDR3 spans 16 residues. V lost 0 bases and J lost 1, with 10 bases in between. In DNA form, the CDR3 reads TGTGCCAGCAGCGTAGAGGACTGGCAGAACACCGGGGAGCTGTTTTTT. Its translation: CASSVEDWQNTGELFF.

The V gene is TRBV7-2, the J gene TRBJ1-2; 7 nucleotides agree with TRBD1. Germline V CDR1 and CDR2: SGHTA, FQGNSA. Trimming took 5 bases from V and 8 from J; bases not matched to a gene: 14. The CDR3 runs to 15 residues. CDR3 protein: CASSPHSGQRGGYTF. The CDR3 DNA reads TGTGCCAGCAGCCCTCACTCGGGACAGCGTGGAGGCTACACCTTC.

This rearrangement joins TRBV28 to TRBJ2-7; D perhaps matches TRBD2 (5 bases). Germline assignment: CDR1 MDHEN and CDR2 SYDVKM. The CDR3 spans 14 residues. V shed 3 bases and J shed 5 bases, with 14 bases lying between them. The CDR3 reads CASSFRTPPNEQYF. In DNA form, the CDR3 reads TGTGCCAGCAGTTTTAGGACTCCTCCTAACGAGCAGTACTTC.